The clone carrying this T cell receptor beta chain was counted between two and nine times. Its antigen is currently unknown. Profiled with immunoSEQ multiplex PCR; TCRdb holds only in-frame clones, not every one. The table shows around 27,000 clones, with less than 90% occurring only once. The data are from a study of OX40 agonist ivuxolimab in advanced cancers. In the study overall: Patients were dosed intravenously with ivuxolimab at 0.01 to 10 mg/kg every 2 weeks. Patients with hepatocellular carcinoma, melanoma, renal cell or head and neck cancer made up the dose-escalation patients. Findings and caveats of the study: On average, a greater number of expanded clones characterised CD8+ T cells relative to CD4+.

The clonotype was recovered from an adult with an advanced solid tumor such as melanoma, head and neck, liver or kidney cancer. The sequencing used CD4+ or CD8+ T cells sorted from blood, collected in a trial of the OX40 agonist ivuxolimab.

The CDR3 nucleotides are TGTGCCAGCAGTTTATCGCCTGAGCCTTACACTGAAGCTTTCTTT. It is translated as CASSLSPEPYTEAFF. The V call is TRBV28, the J call TRBJ1-1; no clear D gene. V was cut by 1 base and J by 3 bases, with 12 bases left in between. The V gene's germline CDR1 is MDHEN and CDR2 SYDVKM. This CDR3 contains 15 residues.